The clone carrying this T cell receptor (beta chain) was detected ten times or more. Antigen: not known. The data belong to a study of metastatic and nonmetastatic thyroid tumors. Findings of the study overall: It was reportedly found that TCR beta diversity was significantly higher in malignant thyroid tumors than in benign nodules, a difference seen in both blood and tumor samples.

With MiXCR, TCRdb called clones anew from the PCR reads. The sample contains under 8,500 clones, roughly 30% of which appear only once. V was shortened by 0 bases and J by 1 base, with 10 bases between the two germline ends. CDR3 length: 15 amino acids. Germline V gives CDR1 GTSNPN, CDR2 SVGIG (reference sequence). The entire patient cohort was treatment-naive prior to thyroid surgery. The sequence was collected from a female donor with papillary thyroid cancer or a benign thyroid nodule (not recorded which). Some clones in this sample may be carry-over from other donors' samples. The rearrangement joins TRBV30 to TRBJ1-5, with D possibly matching TRBD1 (5 bases). Material: adjacent normal tissue. For the CDR3, the DNA is TGTGCCTGGAGTGTTGCGGGGGGGAGCAATCAGCCCCAGCATTTT. This gives the protein CAWSVAGGSNQPQHF.